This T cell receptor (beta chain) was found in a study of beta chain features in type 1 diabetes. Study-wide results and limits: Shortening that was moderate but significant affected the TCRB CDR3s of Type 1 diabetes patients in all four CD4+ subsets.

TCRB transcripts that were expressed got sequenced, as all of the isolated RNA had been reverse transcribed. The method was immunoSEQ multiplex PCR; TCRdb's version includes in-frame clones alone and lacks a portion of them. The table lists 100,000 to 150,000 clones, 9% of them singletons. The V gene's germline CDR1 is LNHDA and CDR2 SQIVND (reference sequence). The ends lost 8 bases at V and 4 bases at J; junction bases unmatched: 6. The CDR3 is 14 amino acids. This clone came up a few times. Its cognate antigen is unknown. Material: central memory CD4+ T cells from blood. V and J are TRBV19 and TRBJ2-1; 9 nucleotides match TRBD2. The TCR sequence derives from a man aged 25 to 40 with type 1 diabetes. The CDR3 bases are TGTGCCAGTCGGACTAGCGTGCCATACAATGAGCAGTTCTTC. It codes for CASRTSVPYNEQFF.